This TCR beta chain was sequenced for a study of technical replicates of blood from four donors. CDR3 length: 14 residues. Germline V CDR1 and CDR2: WSHSY, SAAADI. V dropped 3 bases and J dropped 3; count of bases not matched to a gene: 1. This table comes from immunoSEQ multiplex PCR, and its TCRdb copy is limited to in-frame clones, with some not included. The sample has 65,000 to 85,000 clones, 94% seen once. The chain carries TRBV10-2 and TRBJ2-1; 8 bases fit TRBD2. The sample was T cells isolated from PBMCs. The sequence was collected from a human donor in good health. The CDR3 spells CASSELADYNEQFF. The CDR3 DNA reads as TGCGCCAGCAGTGAACTAGCGGACTACAATGAGCAGTTCTTC.